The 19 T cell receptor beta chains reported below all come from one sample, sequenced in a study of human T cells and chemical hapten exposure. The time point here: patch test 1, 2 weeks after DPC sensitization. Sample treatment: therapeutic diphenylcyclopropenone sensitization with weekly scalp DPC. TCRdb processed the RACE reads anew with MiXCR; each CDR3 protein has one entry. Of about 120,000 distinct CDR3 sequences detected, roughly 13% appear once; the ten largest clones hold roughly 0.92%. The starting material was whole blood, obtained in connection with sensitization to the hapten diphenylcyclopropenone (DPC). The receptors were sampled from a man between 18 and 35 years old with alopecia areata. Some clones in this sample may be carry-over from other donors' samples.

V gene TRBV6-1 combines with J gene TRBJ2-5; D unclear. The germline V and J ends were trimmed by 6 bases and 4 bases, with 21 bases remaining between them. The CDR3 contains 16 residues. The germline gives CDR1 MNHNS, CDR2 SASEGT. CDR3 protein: CASSPPRTQPGETQYF. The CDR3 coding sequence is TGTGCCAGCAGCCCTCCCCGGACCCAGCCGGGAGAGACCCAGTACTTC.

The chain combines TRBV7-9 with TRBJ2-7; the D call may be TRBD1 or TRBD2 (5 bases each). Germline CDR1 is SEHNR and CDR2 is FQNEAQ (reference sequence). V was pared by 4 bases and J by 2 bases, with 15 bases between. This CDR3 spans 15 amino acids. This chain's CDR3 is CASSSPGTGPYEQYF. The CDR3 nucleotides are TGTGCCAGCAGCTCCCCCGGGACGGGACCCTACGAGCAGTACTTC.

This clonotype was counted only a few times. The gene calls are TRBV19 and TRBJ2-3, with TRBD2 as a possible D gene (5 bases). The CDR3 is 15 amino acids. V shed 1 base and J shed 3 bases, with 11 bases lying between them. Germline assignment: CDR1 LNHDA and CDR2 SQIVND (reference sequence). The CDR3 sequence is CASSIAGVQTDTQYF. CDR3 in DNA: TGTGCCAGTAGTATAGCCGGGGTTCAGACAGATACGCAGTATTTT.

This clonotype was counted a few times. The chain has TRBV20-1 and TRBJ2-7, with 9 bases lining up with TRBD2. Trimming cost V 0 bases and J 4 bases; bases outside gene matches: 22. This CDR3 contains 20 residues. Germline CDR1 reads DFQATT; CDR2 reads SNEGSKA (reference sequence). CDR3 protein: CSARDPFPRPRRGGPYEQYF. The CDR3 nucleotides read TGCAGTGCTAGAGATCCCTTCCCCCGTCCCAGGCGGGGGGGCCCTTACGAGCAGTACTTC.

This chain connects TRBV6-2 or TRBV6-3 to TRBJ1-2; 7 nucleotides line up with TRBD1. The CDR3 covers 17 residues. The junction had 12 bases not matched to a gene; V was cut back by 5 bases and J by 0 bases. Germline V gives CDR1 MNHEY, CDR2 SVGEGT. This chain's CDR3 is CASSTPPGQTANYGYTF. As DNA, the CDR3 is TGTGCCAGCAGTACACCCCCGGGACAGACCGCTAACTATGGCTACACCTTC.

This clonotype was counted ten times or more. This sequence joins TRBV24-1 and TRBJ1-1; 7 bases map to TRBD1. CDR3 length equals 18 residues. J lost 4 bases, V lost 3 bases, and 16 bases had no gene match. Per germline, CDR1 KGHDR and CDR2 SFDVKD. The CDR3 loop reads CATSDQTGWVRRGTEAFF. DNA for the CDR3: TGTGCCACCAGTGATCAGACAGGGTGGGTGCGTAGGGGCACTGAAGCTTTCTTT.

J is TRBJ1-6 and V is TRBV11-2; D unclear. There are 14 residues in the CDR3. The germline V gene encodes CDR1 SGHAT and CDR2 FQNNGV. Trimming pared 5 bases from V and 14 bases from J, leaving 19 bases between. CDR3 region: CASSGIRTGSALHF. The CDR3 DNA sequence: TGTGCCAGCAGCGGTATTCGGACTGGTTCGGCCCTCCACTTT.

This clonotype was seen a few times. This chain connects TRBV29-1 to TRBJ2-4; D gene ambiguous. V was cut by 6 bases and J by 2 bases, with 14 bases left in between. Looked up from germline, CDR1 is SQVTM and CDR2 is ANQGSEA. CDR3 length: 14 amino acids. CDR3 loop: CSVPGPSSKNIQYF. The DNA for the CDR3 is TGCAGCGTACCGGGCCCCTCATCCAAAAACATTCAGTACTTC.

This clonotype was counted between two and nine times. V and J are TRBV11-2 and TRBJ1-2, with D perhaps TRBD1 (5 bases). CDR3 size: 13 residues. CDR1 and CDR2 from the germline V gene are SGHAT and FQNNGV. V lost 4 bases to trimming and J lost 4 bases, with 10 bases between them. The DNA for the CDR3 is TGTGCCAGCAGCTCTACAGACAGCTATGGCTACACCTTC. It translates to CASSSTDSYGYTF.

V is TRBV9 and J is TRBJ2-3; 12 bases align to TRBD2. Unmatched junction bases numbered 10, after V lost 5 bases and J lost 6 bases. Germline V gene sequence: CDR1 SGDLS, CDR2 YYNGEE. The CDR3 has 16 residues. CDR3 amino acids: CASSDGTSGRGDTQYF. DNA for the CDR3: TGTGCCAGCAGTGATGGGACTAGCGGGCGGGGGGATACGCAGTATTTT.

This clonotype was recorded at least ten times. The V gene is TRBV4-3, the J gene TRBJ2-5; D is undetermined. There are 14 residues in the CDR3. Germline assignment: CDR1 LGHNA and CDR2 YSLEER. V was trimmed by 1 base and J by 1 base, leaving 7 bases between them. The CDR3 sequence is CASSQGNSQETQYF. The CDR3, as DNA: TGCGCCAGCAGCCAAGGAAACAGCCAAGAGACCCAGTACTTC.

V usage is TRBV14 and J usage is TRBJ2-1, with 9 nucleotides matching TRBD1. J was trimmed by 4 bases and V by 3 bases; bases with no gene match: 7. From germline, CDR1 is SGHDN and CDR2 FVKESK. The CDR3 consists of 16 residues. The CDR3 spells CASSHRDRAAYNEQFF. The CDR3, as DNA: TGTGCCAGCAGCCATCGGGACAGGGCTGCTTACAATGAGCAGTTCTTC.

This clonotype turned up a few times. CDR3 in amino acids: CASKGASAEAFF. CDR3 nucleotides: TGTGCCAGCAAGGGGGCGTCGGCTGAAGCTTTCTTT. This chain links TRBV7-3 with TRBJ1-1, with 7 bases aligning to TRBD1. The CDR3 totals 12 residues. The V gene's germline CDR1 is SGHTA and CDR2 FQGTGA. V lost 7 bases, J lost 6 bases, and 5 bases stayed unmatched.

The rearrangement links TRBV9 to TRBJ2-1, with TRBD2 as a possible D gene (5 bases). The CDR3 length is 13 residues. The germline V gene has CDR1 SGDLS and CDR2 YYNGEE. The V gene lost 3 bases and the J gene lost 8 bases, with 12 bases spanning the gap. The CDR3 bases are TGTGCCAGCAGCGCGCCAGGAGGCGATGAGCAGTTCTTC. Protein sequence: CASSAPGGDEQFF. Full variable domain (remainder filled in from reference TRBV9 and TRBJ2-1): DSGVTQTPKHLITATGQRVTLRCSPRSGDLSVYWYQQSLDQGLQFLIQYYNGEERAKGNILERFSAQQFPDLHSELNLSSLELGDSALYFCASSAPGGDEQFFGPGTRLTVL.

CDR3 in DNA: TGTGCCAGCAGCGTAGAAGGGAACACTGAAGCTTTCTTT. It yields the protein CASSVEGNTEAFF. This rearrangement joins TRBV9 to TRBJ1-1; D not certain. CDR1 and CDR2 (germline): SGDLS, YYNGEE. V lost 0 bases to trimming and J lost 1 base, with 4 bases between them. CDR3 length: 13 residues. Filled out from reference TRBV9 and TRBJ1-1, the complete variable domain reads DSGVTQTPKHLITATGQRVTLRCSPRSGDLSVYWYQQSLDQGLQFLIQYYNGEERAKGNILERFSAQQFPDLHSELNLSSLELGDSALYFCASSVEGNTEAFFGQGTRLTVV.

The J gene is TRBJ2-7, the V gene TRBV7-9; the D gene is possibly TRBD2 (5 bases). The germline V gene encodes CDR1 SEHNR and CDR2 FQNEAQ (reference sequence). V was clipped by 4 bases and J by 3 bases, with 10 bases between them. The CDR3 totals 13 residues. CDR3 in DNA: TGTGCCAGCAGCTCCCCGGGGAGCTACGAGCAGTACGTC. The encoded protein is CASSSPGSYEQYV.

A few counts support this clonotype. The CDR3 sequence: CASSLGPDRGNNEQFF. The CDR3 DNA reads as TGTGCCAGCAGCCTTGGTCCCGACAGGGGAAACAATGAGCAGTTCTTC. The chain employs TRBV5-4 and TRBJ2-1; TRBD1 matches at 8 bases. With 4 bases clipped from V and 5 bases from J, the junction kept 11 bases outside the gene matches. Germline assignment: CDR1 SGHNT and CDR2 YYREEE (reference sequence). The CDR3 length is 16 residues.

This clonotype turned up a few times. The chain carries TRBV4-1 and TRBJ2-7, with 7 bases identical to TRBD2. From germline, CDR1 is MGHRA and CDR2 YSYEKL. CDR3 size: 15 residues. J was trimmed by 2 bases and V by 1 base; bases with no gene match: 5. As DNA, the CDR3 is TGCGCCAGCAGCCAAGTTGAACGGGGGGCCTACGAGCAGTACTTC. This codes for CASSQVERGAYEQYF.

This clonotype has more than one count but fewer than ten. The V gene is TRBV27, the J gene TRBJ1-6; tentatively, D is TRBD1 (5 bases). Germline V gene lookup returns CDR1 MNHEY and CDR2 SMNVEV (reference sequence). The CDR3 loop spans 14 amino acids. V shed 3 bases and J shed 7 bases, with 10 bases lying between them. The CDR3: CASSFQGGNSPLHF. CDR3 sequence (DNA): TGTGCCAGCAGTTTTCAGGGAGGAAATTCACCCCTCCACTTT.